The clone carrying this TCR beta chain has just a few counts. Its target is unknown. TCRdb redid the calling of the reads with MiXCR, one entry per CDR3 protein. The sample lists more than 650,000 distinct CDR3 sequences; 35% to 40% were seen once. Looked up from germline, CDR1 is MDHEN and CDR2 is SYDVKM. V gave up 6 bases and J gave up 4 bases; unmatched junction bases: 0. This CDR3 is 12 amino acids long. The sample originates from a study of T cell repertoires in cytomegalovirus infection. Study-level background: Signatures in public TCR beta sequences pointed to both CMV infection and matching HLA type.

Overall study results and limits: HLA-C-restricted TCR beta clonotypes specific for CMV led the ex vivo response. Carriers of CMV plus the relevant HLA were identified by cumulative public TCR beta family frequency.

The rearrangement links TRBV28 to TRBJ1-2; TRBD1 aligns across 9 bases. The sequence derives from a human donor in good health (CMV status not recorded). Some clones in this sample may be carry-over from other donors' samples. Material: PBMCs. CDR3 residues: CASRDRGYGYTF. CDR3 DNA sequence: TGTGCCAGCAGGGACAGGGGCTATGGCTACACCTTC.